The next 10 T cell receptor beta chains were all read from a single sample in a study of breast tumors, draining lymph nodes, adjacent tissues listed by TCRdb under 2016. The method was multiplex PCR. The listed sequencing device is Illumina HiSeq 2000. TCRdb itself trimmed the public reads at Q25 with fastp, ran MiXCR and retained productive beta chains. Here each entry gathers all rows of one CDR3 protein and keeps the most common genes and DNA. For this sample the table gives 170,000 or so distinct CDR3 sequences, of which about 33% were detected only once. The ten largest make up around 4% of the sample. The lymph node samples were taken from the axillary draining lymph nodes of breast cancer patients. The sequencing sample was made of axillary lymph node tissue. These receptors came from a female donor with breast cancer. Some clones in this sample may be carry-over from other donors' samples.

At least ten counts were recorded for this clonotype. The rearrangement uses TRBV29-1 and TRBJ2-1, with 7 bases identical to TRBD1. Looked up from germline, CDR1 is SQVTM and CDR2 is ANQGSEA. J lost 10 bases, V lost 5 bases, and 5 bases had no gene match. The CDR3 is 11 residues long. CDR3 in DNA: TGCAGCGTTAAGACAGGGTCCGAGCAGTTCTTC. This encodes CSVKTGSEQFF.

On this clonotype: This clone may be a read error of a much larger clone one base away. The DNA for the CDR3 is TGTGCCAGCAGTCACGATCTGACAGGAAACACCATATATTTT. Protein: CASSHDLTGNTIYF. The chain links TRBV6-6 to TRBJ1-3; D is unresolved. The V gene lost 5 bases and the J gene lost 4 bases, with 12 bases spanning the gap. The CDR3 length is 14 residues. Germline V lookup: CDR1 MNHNY, CDR2 SVGAGI (reference sequence).

This clonotype was detected many times. The chain's CDR3 is CASSIKRGGLDEQFF. The CDR3 nucleotides read TGTGCCAGCAGCATAAAGCGGGGGGGCCTTGATGAGCAGTTCTTC. The V call is TRBV5-4, the J call TRBJ2-1; TRBD2 aligns across 10 bases. The junction had 9 bases not matched to a gene; V was cut back by 4 bases and J by 8 bases. There are 15 residues in the CDR3. CDR1 SGHNT and CDR2 YYREEE come from the germline V gene (reference sequence).

This clonotype was observed at least ten times. The gene calls are TRBV20-1 and TRBJ2-7, with 8 bases aligning to TRBD2. The ends lost 0 bases at V and 2 bases at J; junction bases unmatched: 3. Germline V gene data show CDR1 as DFQATT and CDR2 as SNEGSKA (reference sequence). The CDR3 consists of 14 residues. The CDR3 coding sequence is TGCAGTGCTAGAGAGCCGGGACTAGCCTACGAGCAGTACTTC. It yields the protein CSAREPGLAYEQYF.

This clonotype was detected many times. This rearrangement joins TRBV4-2 to TRBJ1-5; 9 positions match TRBD1. Trimming removed 3 bases from V and 3 bases from J; junction bases left unmatched: 6. Germline V gene data show CDR1 as LGHNA and CDR2 as YNFKEQ. The CDR3 length is 16 residues. CDR3 loop: CASSHSTGGYNQPQHF. CDR3 nucleotides: TGTGCCAGCAGCCACTCCACAGGGGGCTACAATCAGCCCCAGCATTTT.

The rearrangement joins TRBV28 to TRBJ2-7; 7 bases map to TRBD1. The germline V gene has CDR1 MDHEN and CDR2 SYDVKM. The length of the CDR3 is 14 residues. Trimming cost V 2 bases and J 2 bases; bases outside gene matches: 3. In nucleotides, the CDR3 is TGTGCCAGCAGTTTAGGGACAGTACCCTACGAGCAGTACTTC. This translates into CASSLGTVPYEQYF.

As regards this clonotype: A much larger clone sits a single nucleotide away, making a read error possible. This sequence joins TRBV5-5 and TRBJ2-3, with 8 nucleotides matching TRBD1. Germline V gives CDR1 SGHKS, CDR2 YYEKEE (reference sequence). The CDR3 is 16 residues long. DNA for the CDR3: TGTGCCAGCAGCTTGTACGCAGGGGGCTTTACAGGTACGCAGTATTTT. Translation: CASSLYAGGFTGTQYF.

This clonotype was counted a few times. This chain uses TRBV18 with TRBJ2-7, with 8 bases matching TRBD2. The germline CDR1 and CDR2 sequences are KGHSH and LQKENI. The J segment lost 0 bases and the V segment lost 9 bases, leaving 10 bases of the junction unmatched. This CDR3 region has 15 residues. The CDR3: CASSTGGAHSYEQYF. CDR3 bases: TGTGCCAGTTCAACCGGGGGGGCTCACTCCTACGAGCAGTACTTC.

This clonotype has a count of ten or more. J is TRBJ1-3 and V is TRBV11-2, with D uncertain. The CDR3 length is 15 residues. Per germline, CDR1 SGHAT and CDR2 FQNNGV. V shed 1 base and J shed 8 bases, with 15 bases lying between them. CDR3 DNA: TGTGCCAGCAGCTTAGGCGTCGGCGGTGAAGACACCATATATTTT. Protein product: CASSLGVGGEDTIYF.

Notes on this clonotype: Sequence at one end of the junction differs from germline and may be a read error. This chain uses TRBV6-5 with TRBJ2-3, with unresolved D. The DNA end favors TRBJ1-5, so the J call may be wrong. CDR1 MNHEY and CDR2 SVGAGI come from the germline V gene. The CDR3 sequence is 15 residues long. The chain's CDR3 is CASSHSRRSTDTQHF. The CDR3 DNA reads as TGTGCCAGCAGTCACTCGAGGCGGAGCACAGATACGCAGCATTTT.